Presented here are 11 T cell receptor beta chains from one specimen sequenced in a study of T cell changes during pregnancy in multiple sclerosis. Assay: immunoSEQ multiplex PCR; the TCRdb copy retains only in-frame clones and omits some. The repertoire holds about 76,000 clones, with roughly 90% as singletons. The sample was peripheral blood, taken in the first trimester of pregnancy. The receptors originated from a female donor in good health, enrolled as a control in a pregnancy study.

The chain joins TRBV7-2 to TRBJ2-2, with 10 bases aligning to TRBD2. Germline trimming cut 4 bases from V and 4 bases from J; bases unmatched to any gene: 3. CDR1 is SGHTA and CDR2 is FQGNSA in the germline V gene. The CDR3 has 15 amino acids. This CDR3 reads CASSWSGRGTGELFF. CDR3 nucleotide sequence: TGTGCCAGCAGCTGGAGCGGGAGGGGCACCGGGGAGCTGTTTTTT.

The chain has TRBV4-1 and TRBJ2-7, with D unresolved. The germline V and J ends were trimmed by 1 base and 3 bases, with 10 bases remaining between them. The CDR3 is made up of 14 amino acids. CDR1 MGHRA and CDR2 YSYEKL come from the germline V gene. The CDR3 is CASSQALPDYEQYF. The CDR3 DNA reads as TGCGCCAGCAGCCAAGCCCTACCCGACTACGAGCAGTACTTC.

The V call is TRBV5-1, the J call TRBJ2-7; no clear D gene. In germline, CDR1 is SGHRS, CDR2 YFSETQ. The CDR3 has 12 residues. Trimming removed 1 base from V and 5 bases from J, with 7 bases in between. As DNA, the CDR3 is TGCGCCAGCAGCTTGTCGAGGAACGAGCAGTACTTC. Protein sequence: CASSLSRNEQYF.

This clone has just one count. The chain couples TRBV5-4 to TRBJ2-7; 9 bases agree with TRBD1. Per the germline V gene, CDR1 is SGHNT and CDR2 is YYREEE (reference sequence). Trimming cost V 3 bases and J 4 bases; bases outside gene matches: 5. The length of the CDR3 is 14 residues. DNA for the CDR3: TGTGCCAGCAGCTACGGACAGGGGAAGTACGAGCAGTACTTC. It is translated as CASSYGQGKYEQYF.

The rearrangement joins TRBV7-2 to TRBJ1-3; no reliable D call. The CDR3 has 15 residues. The germline CDR1 and CDR2 sequences are SGHTA and FQGNSA. V dropped 2 bases and J dropped 0 bases, with 8 bases sitting between them. The CDR3 protein is CASSLWAGSGNTIYF. The DNA of the CDR3 is TGTGCCAGCAGCTTATGGGCCGGCTCTGGAAACACCATATATTTT.

This clone was picked up a small number of times. V gene TRBV6-4 combines with J gene TRBJ2-3, with 8 nucleotides matching TRBD2. V lost 3 bases and J lost 4; bases outside the gene matches: 9. CDR3 length: 16 amino acids. CDR1 MRHNA and CDR2 SNTAGT come from the germline V gene. CDR3 in DNA: TGTGCCAGCAGTGAAGTAGCGGGAAAGGGGCCAGATACGCAGTATTTT. As protein: CASSEVAGKGPDTQYF.

This clone appeared once. The rearrangement links TRBV4-1 to TRBJ2-7; D not resolved. Germline V gene sequence: CDR1 MGHRA, CDR2 YSYEKL. V lost 1 base and J lost 0, with 7 bases in between. The CDR3 consists of 14 residues. The CDR3 DNA sequence: TGCGCCAGCAGCCAAGCGGTTAGCTCCTACGAGCAGTACTTC. Translation: CASSQAVSSYEQYF.

The genes are TRBV5-1 and TRBJ2-1; 8 bases align to TRBD2. V shed 4 bases and J 2 bases; nucleotides not matched to a gene: 11. CDR3 length: 17 amino acids. From germline, CDR1 is SGHRS and CDR2 YFSETQ. This chain's CDR3 is CASSASGSGGAYNEQFF. CDR3 DNA sequence: TGCGCCAGCAGCGCTAGCGGCTCGGGAGGGGCCTACAATGAGCAGTTCTTC.

The J gene is TRBJ1-1, the V gene TRBV6-5; 11 positions match TRBD1. The V segment lost 2 bases and the J segment 10 bases; nucleotides outside the gene matches: 3. Germline CDR1 is MNHEY and CDR2 is SVGAGI. The CDR3 extends over 13 amino acids. The CDR3 region has the DNA TGTGCCAGCAGTTACCGGACAGGGGGCGCAGCTTTCTTT. Residues: CASSYRTGGAAFF.

This clone was recorded only once. J is TRBJ2-7 and V is TRBV4-1, with D possibly TRBD2 on 7 matching bases. Trimming took 5 bases from V and 2 from J, leaving 16 bases between them. The germline CDR1 and CDR2 sequences are MGHRA and YSYEKL. The CDR3 spans 15 residues. The CDR3, as DNA: TGCGCCAGCAGCGGAGGCGGGGGCCGAGCCTACGAGCAGTACTTC. Translating gives CASSGGGGRAYEQYF.

The CDR3 DNA reads TGTGCCAGCAGTCCCCGACAGTTACATTACGAGCAGTACTTC. Encoded protein: CASSPRQLHYEQYF. This chain connects TRBV28 to TRBJ2-7; maybe TRBD1 (5 bases). Looked up from germline, CDR1 is MDHEN and CDR2 is SYDVKM. The CDR3 is 14 residues long. The V and J ends lost 5 bases and 4 bases respectively, with 15 bases between them.